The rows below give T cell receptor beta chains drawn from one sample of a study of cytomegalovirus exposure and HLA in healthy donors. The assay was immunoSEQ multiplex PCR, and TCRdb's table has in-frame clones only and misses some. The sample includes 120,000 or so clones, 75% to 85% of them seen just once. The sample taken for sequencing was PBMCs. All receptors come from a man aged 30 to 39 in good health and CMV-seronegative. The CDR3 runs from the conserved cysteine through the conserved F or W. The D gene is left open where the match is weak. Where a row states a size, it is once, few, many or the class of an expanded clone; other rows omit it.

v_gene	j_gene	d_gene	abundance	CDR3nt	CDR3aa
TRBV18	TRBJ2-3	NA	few	TGTGCCAGCTCACCACAGCGGGTGGCCACAGATACGCAGTATTTT	CASSPQRVATDTQYF
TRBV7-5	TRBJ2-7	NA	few	TGTGCCAGAACCCCGCGGGATTCCTACGAGCAGTACTTC	CARTPRDSYEQYF
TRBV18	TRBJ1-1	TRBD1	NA	TGTGCCAGCTCACCACAGGGGGCCGAGAACACTGAAGCTTTCTTT	CASSPQGAENTEAFF
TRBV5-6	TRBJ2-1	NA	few	TGTGCCAGCACCCTCGGAAGCGGCAATTACAATGAGCAGTTCTTC	CASTLGSGNYNEQFF
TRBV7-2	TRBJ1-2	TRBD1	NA	TGTGCCAGCAGCCGACAGGGGGTGGGGAACTATGGCTACACCTTC	CASSRQGVGNYGYTF
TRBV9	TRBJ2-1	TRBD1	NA	TGTGCCAGCAGCGTAGTGGGGACAGGGGGCTTGAATGAGCAGTTCTTC	CASSVVGTGGLNEQFF
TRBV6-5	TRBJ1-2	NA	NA	TGTGCCAGCAGTTCGAGCTATGGCTACACCTTC	CASSSSYGYTF
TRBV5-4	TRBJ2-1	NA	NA	TGTGCCAGCAGCCCTGATTTTCTGCGGAACGCCTACAATGAGCAGTTCTTC	CASSPDFLRNAYNEQFF
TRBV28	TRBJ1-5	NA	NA	TGTGCCAGCAGTTTCGGGGATCTGGGCAATCAGCCCCAGCATTTT	CASSFGDLGNQPQHF
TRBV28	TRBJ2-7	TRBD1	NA	TGTGCCAGCAGTTTATACAGGGGGCTCGACGAGCAGTACTTC	CASSLYRGLDEQYF
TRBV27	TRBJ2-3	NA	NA	TGTGCCAGCAGTTTTCTTAGTGGCACAGATACGCAGTATTTT	CASSFLSGTDTQYF
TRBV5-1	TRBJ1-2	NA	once	TGCGCCAGCAGCGCAGTAAATTCCAACTATGGCTACACCTTC	CASSAVNSNYGYTF
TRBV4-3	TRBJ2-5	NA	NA	TGCGCCAGCAGCCAAGGAGGGGGGGCAGGGGAGACCCAGTACTTC	CASSQGGGAGETQYF
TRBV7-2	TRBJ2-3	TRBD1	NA	TGTGCCAGCAGCTTATTAGGACAGGGGGGCACAGATACGCAGTATTTT	CASSLLGQGGTDTQYF
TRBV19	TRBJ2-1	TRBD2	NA	TGTGCCAGTAGTCCCATGACTAGCGGGAACCAGTTCTTC	CASSPMTSGNQFF
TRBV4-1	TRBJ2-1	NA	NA	TGCGCCAGCAGCCAAGTGGGACTTATAAACAATGAGCAGTTCTTC	CASSQVGLINNEQFF
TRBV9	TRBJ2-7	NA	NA	TGTGCCAGCAGCGTGTCACAGGAGTACGAGCAGTACTTC	CASSVSQEYEQYF
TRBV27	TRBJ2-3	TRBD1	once	TGTGCCAGCAGTCAAACGGACAGGGGGTTTTCCACAGATACGCAGTATTTT	CASSQTDRGFSTDTQYF
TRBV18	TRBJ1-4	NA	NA	TGTGCCAGCTCACCGGGACACCGAGATAATGAAAAACTGTTTTTT	CASSPGHRDNEKLFF
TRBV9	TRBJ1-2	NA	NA	TGTGCCAGCAGCGTAAGACCCGGAGATGACTATGGCTACACCTTC	CASSVRPGDDYGYTF
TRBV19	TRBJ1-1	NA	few	TGTGCCAGTAGTATGGGAGGGGCGAACACTGAAGCTTTCTTT	CASSMGGANTEAFF
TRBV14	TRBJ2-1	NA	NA	TGTGCCAGCAGCCAAGATATCGGCGGACTTTCCTACAATGAGCAGTTCTTC	CASSQDIGGLSYNEQFF
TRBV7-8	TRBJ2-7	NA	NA	TGTGCCAGCAGCCCCCTCGCGGGCAGACCCTACGAGCAGTACTTC	CASSPLAGRPYEQYF
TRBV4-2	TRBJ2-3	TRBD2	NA	TGTGCCAGCAGCCACCGACGAGCGGGGAGCACAGATACGCAGTATTTT	CASSHRRAGSTDTQYF
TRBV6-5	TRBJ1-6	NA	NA	TGTGCCAGCAAGCAGGGACATCATTCACCCCTCCACTTT	CASKQGHHSPLHF
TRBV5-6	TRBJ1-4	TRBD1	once	TGTGCCAGCAGCTTGGTTCACAGGGGAGGCGAACTGTTTTTT	CASSLVHRGGELFF
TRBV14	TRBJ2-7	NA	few	TGTGCCAGCAGCCAAGGGGCGGGGATTGGCTACGAGCAGTACTTC	CASSQGAGIGYEQYF
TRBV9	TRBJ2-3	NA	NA	TGTGCCAGCACCTCCGGCGGGGAGCGCACAGATACGCAGTATTTT	CASTSGGERTDTQYF
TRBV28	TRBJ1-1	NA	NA	TGTGCCAGCAGTCAAGGACAGCAGGCAACTTTCTTT	CASSQGQQATFF
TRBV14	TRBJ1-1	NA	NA	TGTGCCAGCAGCCAAGTAGCAACAGGGAACGGAGCTTTCTTT	CASSQVATGNGAFF
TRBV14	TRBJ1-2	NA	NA	TGTGCCAGCAGCCAACTTCCTAGGAGTGGCTATGGCTACACCTTC	CASSQLPRSGYGYTF
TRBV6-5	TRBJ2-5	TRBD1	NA	TGTGCCAGCAGCCAGGGGGACCAAGAGACCCAGTACTTC	CASSQGDQETQYF
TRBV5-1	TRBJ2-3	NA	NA	TGCGCCAGCAGAGCGGACTTCCTCTTCACAGATACGCAGTATTTT	CASRADFLFTDTQYF
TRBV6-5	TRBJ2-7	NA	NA	TGTGCCAGCAGTCCGCGCAGGCCCTCCTACGAGCAGTACTTC	CASSPRRPSYEQYF
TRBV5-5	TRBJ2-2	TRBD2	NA	TGTGCCAGCAGCAGACTAGCGGGAGGGCCTCCCGGGGAGCTGTTTTTT	CASSRLAGGPPGELFF
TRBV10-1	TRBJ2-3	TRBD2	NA	TGCGCCAGCAGCATCGGACTAGCGGCCCCGGATACGCAGTATTTT	CASSIGLAAPDTQYF
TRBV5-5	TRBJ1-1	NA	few	TGTGCCAGCAGCTTTAGGATGATGCGGCAGTTGAACACTGAAGCTTTCTTT	CASSFRMMRQLNTEAFF
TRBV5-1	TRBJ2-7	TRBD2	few	TGCGCCAGCAGGCCTAGCGGGAGCTACGAGCAGTACTTC	CASRPSGSYEQYF
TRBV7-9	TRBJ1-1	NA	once	TGTGCCAGCAGCTTAGAGCTCGCGTCCACTGAAGCTTTCTTT	CASSLELASTEAFF
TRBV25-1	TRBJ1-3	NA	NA	TGTGCCAGCAGTGACAGGGTATCTGGAAACACCATATATTTT	CASSDRVSGNTIYF
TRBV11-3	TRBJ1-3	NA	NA	TGTGCCAGCAGTCCCAACCGGGTTAGGAGAAACACCATATATTTT	CASSPNRVRRNTIYF
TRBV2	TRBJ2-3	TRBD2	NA	TGTGCCAGCACGGGACTAGCGGGAGAGGCAGATACGCAGTATTTT	CASTGLAGEADTQYF
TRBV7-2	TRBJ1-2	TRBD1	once	TGTGCCAGCAGCCGGACAGGGTGGTCGAACTATGGCTACACCTTC	CASSRTGWSNYGYTF
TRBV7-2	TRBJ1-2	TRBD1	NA	TGTGCCAGCAGCTCTAATCAAGAGGGGACAGGGGGTGGCTACACCTTC	CASSSNQEGTGGGYTF
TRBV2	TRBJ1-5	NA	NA	TGTGCCAGCCGAGACACGTCTTATAGCAATCAGCCCCAGCATTTT	CASRDTSYSNQPQHF
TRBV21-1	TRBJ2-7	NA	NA	TGTGCCAGCAGCAAAGAAAGCACAGTAGCGGCGTTGGAGCAGTACTTC	CASSKESTVAALEQYF
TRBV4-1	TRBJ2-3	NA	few	TGCGCCAGCAGCCAACCCTATACAGATACGCAGTATTTT	CASSQPYTDTQYF
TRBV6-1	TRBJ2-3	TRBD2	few	TGTGCCAGCAGTGAGCCGGGACTAGCGGGGAGGCTAGATACGCAGTATTTT	CASSEPGLAGRLDTQYF
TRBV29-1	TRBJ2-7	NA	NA	TGCAGCGTTGCCCCCAACTCGATATACTACGAGCAGTACTTC	CSVAPNSIYYEQYF